This TCR beta chain was recovered during a study of blood T cell repertoires in COVID-19. About the research overall: COVID-19 samples from acute and convalescent phases originated in the United States, Italy and Spain. In each case, the material was cDNA or gDNA derived from T cells, B-cell-depleted T cells, or PBMCs.

Authors' methods: It was from reference gene primer amplification that nucleated cell counts were estimated. Clones were read by immunoSEQ multiplex PCR, and TCRdb kept only the in-frame ones, dropping some. D and trimming come from the DNA, and the V and J calls and clone size come from that table. This sample has about 260,000 clones, with 85% found just once. The CDR3 runs to 13 residues. CDR1 and CDR2 from the germline V gene are SGHDT and YYEEEE. V lost 8 bases, J lost 2 bases, and 6 bases stayed unmatched. V is TRBV5-6 and J is TRBJ2-5; 7 nucleotides line up with TRBD1. The sample consisted of peripheral blood. This clonotype originated in a human donor in a cohort sampled during active COVID-19. CDR3: CASENRGQETQYF. CDR3 nucleotide sequence: TGTGCCAGTGAGAACAGGGGTCAAGAGACCCAGTACTTC.